Included here is one T cell receptor beta chain sequence, with context. Its cognate antigen is unknown. This specimen comes from a study of response to subunit inactivated influenza vaccine. TCRdb re-derived calls from the RT-PCR reads in MiXCR, one entry per CDR3 protein. The sample holds some 850,000 distinct CDR3 sequences, 15% to 20% seen once. Findings and caveats of the study: Researchers suggested that each seasonal influenza vaccination recruits few new T cells.

CDR3 size: 15 residues. Germline loops: CDR1 DFQATT, CDR2 SNEGSKA (reference sequence). V lost 5 bases and J lost 2; bases outside the gene matches: 10. The source of this sequence is a man aged 45 to 65 who received an inactivated influenza vaccine. This chain links TRBV20-1 with TRBJ2-7, with 9 positions matching TRBD2. The sequenced sample was PBMCs from blood, obtained roughly 5 days after vaccination. The DNA for the CDR3 is TGCAGTGCTGGCGACAGCGGGGGGCCCCCCTACGAGCAGTACTTC. This codes for CSAGDSGGPPYEQYF.